The clone carrying this T cell receptor beta chain has ten or more counts. Its cognate antigen is unknown. V was shortened by 5 bases and J by 5 bases, with 13 bases between the two germline ends. The CDR3 sequence is 14 residues long. This entry is derived from a study of spatial heterogeneity in lung cancer. Study overall: The donor group consisted of under 95 patients who had untreated, early-stage non-small cell lung cancer.

Findings and caveats of the study: Resection blood, more than follow-up blood, showed ubiquitous expanded tumor TCRs.

In TCRdb, the 5' RACE reads were re-called with MiXCR into one record per CDR3 protein. The data contain over 45,000 distinct CDR3 sequences, 10% to 15% of them singletons. Time point indicated: blood at routine non-recurrence follow-up after resection. The chain joins TRBV12-3 or TRBV12-4 to TRBJ2-1, with a possible D match to TRBD2 (6 bases). This clonotype was sampled from a male donor with early-stage non-small cell lung cancer. This specimen was PBMCs, taken at follow-up. Here the CDR3 DNA reads TGTGCCAGCAGTCCCTCCCTAGCGAACAATGAGCAGTTCTTC. Its protein is CASSPSLANNEQFF.